This TCR beta chain is drawn from a study of blood T cell repertoires in COVID-19. In the study overall: Material from acute and convalescent COVID-19 was sourced from the United States, Italy and Spain.

Generated by immunoSEQ multiplex PCR, the TCRdb table keeps only in-frame clones and is missing some. Here the sample spans approximately 90,000 clones, about 80% being singletons. The sequence came from a human donor in a cohort sampled during active COVID-19. Sequenced material: peripheral blood.

CDR3 bases: TGTGCCAGCAGTCGGGATGGACAGACCTACGAGCAGTACTTC. Amino acid sequence: CASSRDGQTYEQYF. V and J are TRBV27 and TRBJ2-7; D is perhaps TRBD1 (6 bases). CDR1 MNHEY and CDR2 SMNVEV come from the germline V gene (reference sequence). Trimming removed 5 bases from V and 2 bases from J, with 13 bases in between. The CDR3 sequence is 14 residues long.